The TCR beta chain described here comes from a study of lymphopenia after photon versus proton radiotherapy. Here immunoSEQ multiplex PCR was the method, and the copy in TCRdb shows in-frame clones only, minus some. The sample contains 75,000 to 95,000 clones, around four fifths of which appear only once. CDR3 length: 13 residues. J lost 8 bases, V lost 6 bases, and 6 bases had no gene match. Germline V gene lookup returns CDR1 MDHEN and CDR2 SYDVKM. The sample here was peripheral blood, taken from a patient treated with proton-based radiotherapy. The sequence derives from a man aged 55 to 70 with pancreatic cancer. The chain combines TRBV28 with TRBJ1-2; 10 bases map to TRBD1. For the CDR3, the DNA is TGTGCCAGCAGGACAGGGGGCCCCACCGGCTACACCTTC. Translated: CASRTGGPTGYTF.